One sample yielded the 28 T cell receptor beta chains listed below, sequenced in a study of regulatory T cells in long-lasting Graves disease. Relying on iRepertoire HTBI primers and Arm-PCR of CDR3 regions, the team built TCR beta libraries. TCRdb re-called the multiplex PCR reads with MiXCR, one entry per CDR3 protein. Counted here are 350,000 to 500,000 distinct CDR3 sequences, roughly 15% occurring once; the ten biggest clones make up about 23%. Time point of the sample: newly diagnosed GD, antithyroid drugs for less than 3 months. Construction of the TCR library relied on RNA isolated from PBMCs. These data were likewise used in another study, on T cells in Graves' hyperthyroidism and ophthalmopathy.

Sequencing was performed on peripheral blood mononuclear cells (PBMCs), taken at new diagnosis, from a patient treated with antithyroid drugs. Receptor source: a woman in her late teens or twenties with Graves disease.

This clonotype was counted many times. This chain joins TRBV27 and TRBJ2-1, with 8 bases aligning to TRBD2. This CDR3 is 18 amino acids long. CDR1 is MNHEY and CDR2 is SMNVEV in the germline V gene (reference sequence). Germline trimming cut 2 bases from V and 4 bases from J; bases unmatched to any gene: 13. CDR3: CASSLIPPAGDPYNEQFF. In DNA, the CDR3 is TGTGCCAGCAGTTTAATACCTCCAGCGGGAGACCCTTACAATGAGCAGTTCTTC.

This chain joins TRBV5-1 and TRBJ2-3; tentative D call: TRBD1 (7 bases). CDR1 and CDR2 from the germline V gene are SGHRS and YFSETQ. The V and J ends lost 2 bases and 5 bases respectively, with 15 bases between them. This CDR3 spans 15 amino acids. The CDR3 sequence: CASSFGQGGGDTQYF. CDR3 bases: TGCGCCAGCAGCTTTGGGCAGGGGGGAGGAGATACGCAGTATTTT.

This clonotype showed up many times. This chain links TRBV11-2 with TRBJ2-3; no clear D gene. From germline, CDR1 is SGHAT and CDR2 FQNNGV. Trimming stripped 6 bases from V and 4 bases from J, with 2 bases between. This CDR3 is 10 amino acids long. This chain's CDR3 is CASSPDTQYF. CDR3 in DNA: TGTGCCAGCAGTCCAGATACGCAGTATTTT.

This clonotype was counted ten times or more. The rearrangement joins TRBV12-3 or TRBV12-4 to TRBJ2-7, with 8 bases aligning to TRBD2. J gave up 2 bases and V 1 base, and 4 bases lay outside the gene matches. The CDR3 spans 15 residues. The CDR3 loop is CASSLVSGRAYEQYF. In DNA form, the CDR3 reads TGTGCCAGCAGTTTAGTCTCCGGGAGGGCCTACGAGCAGTACTTC.

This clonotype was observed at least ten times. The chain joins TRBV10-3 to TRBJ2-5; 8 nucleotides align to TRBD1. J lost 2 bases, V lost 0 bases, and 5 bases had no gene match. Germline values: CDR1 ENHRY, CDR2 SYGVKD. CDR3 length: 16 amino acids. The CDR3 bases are TGTGCCATCAGTGAGTCCAGGACAGGGTCGCAAGAGACCCAGTACTTC. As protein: CAISESRTGSQETQYF.

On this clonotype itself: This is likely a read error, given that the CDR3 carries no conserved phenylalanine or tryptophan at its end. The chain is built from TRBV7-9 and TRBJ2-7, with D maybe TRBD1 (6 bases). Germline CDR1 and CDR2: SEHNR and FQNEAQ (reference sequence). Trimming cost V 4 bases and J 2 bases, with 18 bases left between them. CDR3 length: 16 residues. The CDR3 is CASSSFPTGQAYEQYL. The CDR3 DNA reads TGTGCCAGCAGCTCTTTTCCCACGGGACAAGCCTACGAGCAGTACCTC.

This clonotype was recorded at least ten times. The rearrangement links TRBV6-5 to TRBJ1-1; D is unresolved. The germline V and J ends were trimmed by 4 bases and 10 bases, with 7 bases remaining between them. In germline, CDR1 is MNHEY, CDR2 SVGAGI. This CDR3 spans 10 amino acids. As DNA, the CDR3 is TGTGCCAGCAGTTTAAGAGGAGCTTTCTTT. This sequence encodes CASSLRGAFF.

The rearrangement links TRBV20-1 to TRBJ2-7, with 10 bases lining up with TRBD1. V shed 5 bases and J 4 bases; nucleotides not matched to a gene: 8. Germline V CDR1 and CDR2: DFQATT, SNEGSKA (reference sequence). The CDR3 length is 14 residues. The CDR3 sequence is CSAGPGQGTYEQYF. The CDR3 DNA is TGCAGTGCTGGGCCGGGACAGGGGACTTACGAGCAGTACTTC.

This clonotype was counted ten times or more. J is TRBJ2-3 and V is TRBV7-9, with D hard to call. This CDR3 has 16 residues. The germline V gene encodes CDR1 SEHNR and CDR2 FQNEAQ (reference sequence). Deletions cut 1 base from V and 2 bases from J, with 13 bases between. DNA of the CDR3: TGTGCCAGCAGCTTAGTCGGTACAGCTACCACAGATACGCAGTATTTT. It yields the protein CASSLVGTATTDTQYF.

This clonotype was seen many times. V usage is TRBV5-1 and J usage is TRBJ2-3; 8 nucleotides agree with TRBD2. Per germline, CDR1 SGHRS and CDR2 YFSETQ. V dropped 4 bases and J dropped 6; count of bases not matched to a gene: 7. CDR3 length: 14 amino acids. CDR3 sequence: CASSMDRGGDTQYF. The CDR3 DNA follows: TGCGCCAGCAGCATGGACCGGGGGGGTGATACGCAGTATTTT.

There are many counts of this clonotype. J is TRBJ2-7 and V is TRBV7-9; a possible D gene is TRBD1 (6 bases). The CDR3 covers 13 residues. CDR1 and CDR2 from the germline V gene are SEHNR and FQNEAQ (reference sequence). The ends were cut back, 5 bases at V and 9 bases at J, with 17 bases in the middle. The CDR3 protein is CASSGVGGRSQYF. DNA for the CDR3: TGTGCCAGCAGCGGAGTAGGGGGAAGGTCGCAGTACTTC.

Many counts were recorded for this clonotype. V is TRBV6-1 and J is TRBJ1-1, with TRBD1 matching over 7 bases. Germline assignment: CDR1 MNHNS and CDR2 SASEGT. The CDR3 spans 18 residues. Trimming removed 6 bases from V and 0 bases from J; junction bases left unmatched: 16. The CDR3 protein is CASRKGRTTGVMNTEAFF. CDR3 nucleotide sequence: TGTGCCAGCAGGAAAGGTCGGACAACAGGGGTCATGAACACTGAAGCTTTCTTT.

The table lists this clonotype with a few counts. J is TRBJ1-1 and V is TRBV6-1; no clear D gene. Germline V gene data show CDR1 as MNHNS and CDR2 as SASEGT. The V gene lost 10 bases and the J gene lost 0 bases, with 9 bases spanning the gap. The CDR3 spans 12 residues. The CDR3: CATDRMNTEAFF. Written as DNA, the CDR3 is TGTGCCACAGACCGCATGAACACTGAAGCTTTCTTT.

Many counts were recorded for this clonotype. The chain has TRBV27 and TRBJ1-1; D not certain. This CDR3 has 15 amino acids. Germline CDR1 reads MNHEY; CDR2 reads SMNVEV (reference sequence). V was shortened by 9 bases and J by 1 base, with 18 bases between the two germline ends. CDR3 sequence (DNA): TGTGCCAGACGCAAGACTGAACGGGAGAACACTGAAGCTTTCTTT. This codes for CARRKTERENTEAFF.

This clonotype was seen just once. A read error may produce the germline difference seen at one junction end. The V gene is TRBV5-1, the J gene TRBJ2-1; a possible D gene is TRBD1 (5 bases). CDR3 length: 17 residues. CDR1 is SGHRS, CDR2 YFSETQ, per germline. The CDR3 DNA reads TGTGCCAGCAGCTTGGATCGCAGGGTTGAAAGATCCGGTGAGCAGTTCTTC. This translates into CASSLDRRVERSGEQFF.

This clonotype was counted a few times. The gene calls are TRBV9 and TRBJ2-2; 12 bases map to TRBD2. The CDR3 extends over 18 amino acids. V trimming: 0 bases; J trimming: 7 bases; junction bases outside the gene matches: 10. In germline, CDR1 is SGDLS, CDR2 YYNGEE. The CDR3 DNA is TGTGCCAGCAGCGTAGCGAGGACTAGCGGGAACCCCAGCGGGGAGCTGTTTTTT. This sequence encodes CASSVARTSGNPSGELFF.

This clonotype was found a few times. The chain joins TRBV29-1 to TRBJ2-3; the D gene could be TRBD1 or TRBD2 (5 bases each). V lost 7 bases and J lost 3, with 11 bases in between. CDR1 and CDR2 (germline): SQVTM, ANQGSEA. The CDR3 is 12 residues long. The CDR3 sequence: CSESRGTDTQYF. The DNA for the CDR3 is TGCAGCGAATCGAGGGGAACAGATACGCAGTATTTT.

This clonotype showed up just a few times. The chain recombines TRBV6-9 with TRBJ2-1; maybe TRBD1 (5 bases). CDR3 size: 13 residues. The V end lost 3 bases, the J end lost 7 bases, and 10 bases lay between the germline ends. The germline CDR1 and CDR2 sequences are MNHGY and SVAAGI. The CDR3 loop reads CASSYRDVNEQFF. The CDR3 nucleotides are TGTGCCAGCAGTTACAGGGATGTGAATGAGCAGTTCTTC.

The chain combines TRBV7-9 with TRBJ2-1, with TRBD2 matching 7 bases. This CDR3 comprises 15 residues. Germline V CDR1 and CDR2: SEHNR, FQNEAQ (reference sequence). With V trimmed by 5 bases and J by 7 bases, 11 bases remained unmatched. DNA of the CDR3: TGTGCCAGCAGCCGGGCCCTAGCGGTCGGGAATGAGCAGTTCTTC. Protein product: CASSRALAVGNEQFF.

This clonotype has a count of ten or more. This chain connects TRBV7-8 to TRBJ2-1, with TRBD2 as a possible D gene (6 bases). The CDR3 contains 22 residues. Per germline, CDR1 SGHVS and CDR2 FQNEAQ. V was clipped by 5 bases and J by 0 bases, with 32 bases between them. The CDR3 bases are TGTGCCAGCAGCCAAGTCCAGCCCGATATCGAGGGAGGCTCGTACTCCTACAATGAGCAGTTCTTC. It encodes CASSQVQPDIEGGSYSYNEQFF.

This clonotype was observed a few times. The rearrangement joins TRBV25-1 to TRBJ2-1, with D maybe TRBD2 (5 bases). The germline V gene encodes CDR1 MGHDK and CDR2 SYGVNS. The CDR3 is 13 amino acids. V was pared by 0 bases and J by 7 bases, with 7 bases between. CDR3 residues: CASSEYLANEQFF. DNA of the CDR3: TGTGCCAGCAGTGAATACCTAGCAAATGAGCAGTTCTTC.

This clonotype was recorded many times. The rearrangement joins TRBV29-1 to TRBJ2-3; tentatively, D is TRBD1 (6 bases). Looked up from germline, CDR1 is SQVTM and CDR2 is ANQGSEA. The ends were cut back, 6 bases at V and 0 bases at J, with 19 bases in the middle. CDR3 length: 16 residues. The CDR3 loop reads CSVRGQPRTSTDTQYF. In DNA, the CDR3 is TGCAGCGTCCGCGGACAGCCCCGAACTAGCACAGATACGCAGTATTTT.

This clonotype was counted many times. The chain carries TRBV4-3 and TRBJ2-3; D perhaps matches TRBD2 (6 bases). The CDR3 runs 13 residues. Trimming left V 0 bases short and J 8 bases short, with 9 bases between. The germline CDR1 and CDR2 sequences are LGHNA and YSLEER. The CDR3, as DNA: TGCGCCAGCAGCCAAGAGAAGGGAGGTACGCAGTATTTT. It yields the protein CASSQEKGGTQYF.

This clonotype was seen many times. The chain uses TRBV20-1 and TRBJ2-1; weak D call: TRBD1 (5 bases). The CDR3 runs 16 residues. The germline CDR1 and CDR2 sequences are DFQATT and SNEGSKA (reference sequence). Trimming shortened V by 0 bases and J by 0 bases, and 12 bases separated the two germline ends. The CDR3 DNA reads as TGCAGTGCTAGAGATCTCCAGGGCTCCTCCTACAATGAGCAGTTCTTC. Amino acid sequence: CSARDLQGSSYNEQFF.

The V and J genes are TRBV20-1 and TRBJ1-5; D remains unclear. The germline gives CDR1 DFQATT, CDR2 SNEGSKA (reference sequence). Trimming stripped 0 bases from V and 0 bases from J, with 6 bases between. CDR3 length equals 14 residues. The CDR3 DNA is TGCAGTGCTAGAGACCCCATTAGCAATCAGCCCCAGCATTTT. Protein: CSARDPISNQPQHF.

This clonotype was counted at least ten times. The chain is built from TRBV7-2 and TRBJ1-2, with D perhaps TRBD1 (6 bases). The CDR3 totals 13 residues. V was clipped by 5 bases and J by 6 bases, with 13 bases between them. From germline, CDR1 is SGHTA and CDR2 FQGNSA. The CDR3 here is CASSRRGTDGYTF. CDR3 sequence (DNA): TGTGCCAGCAGCCGCAGGGGTACGGATGGCTACACCTTC. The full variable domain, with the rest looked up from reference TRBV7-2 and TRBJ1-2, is GAGVSQSPSNKVTEKGKDVELRCDPISGHTALYWYRQSLGQGLEFLIYFQGNSAPDKSGLPSDRFSAERTGGSVSTLTIQRTQQEDSAVYLCASSRRGTDGYTFGSGTRLTVV.

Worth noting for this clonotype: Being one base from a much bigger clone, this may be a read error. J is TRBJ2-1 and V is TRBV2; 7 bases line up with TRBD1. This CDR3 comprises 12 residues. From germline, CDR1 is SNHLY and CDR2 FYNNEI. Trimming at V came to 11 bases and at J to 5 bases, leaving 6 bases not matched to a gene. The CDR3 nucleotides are TGTGCCGGGGGACAGATAAACAATGAGCAGTTCTTC. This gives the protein CAGGQINNEQFF.

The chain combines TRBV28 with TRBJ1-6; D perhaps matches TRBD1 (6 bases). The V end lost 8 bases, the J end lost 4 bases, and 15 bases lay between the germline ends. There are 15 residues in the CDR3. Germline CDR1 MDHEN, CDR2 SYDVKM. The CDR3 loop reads CASFPDSDYNSPLHF. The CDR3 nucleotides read TGTGCCAGCTTCCCGGACAGCGATTATAATTCACCCCTCCACTTT.